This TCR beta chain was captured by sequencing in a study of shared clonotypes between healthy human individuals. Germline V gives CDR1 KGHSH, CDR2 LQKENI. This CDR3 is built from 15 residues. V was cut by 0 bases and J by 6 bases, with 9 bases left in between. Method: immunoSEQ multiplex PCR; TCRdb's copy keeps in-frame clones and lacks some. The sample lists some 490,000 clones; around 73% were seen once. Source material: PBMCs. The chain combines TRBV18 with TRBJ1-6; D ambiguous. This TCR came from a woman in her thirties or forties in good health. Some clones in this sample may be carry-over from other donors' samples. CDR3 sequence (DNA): TGTGCCAGCTCACCACCGTGGCAGCGTAATTCACCCCTCCACTTT. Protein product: CASSPPWQRNSPLHF.